This entry lists 5 T cell receptor beta chains sequenced from one sample in a study of T cells in localized non-small cell lung cancer. TCRdb's table, derived via immunoSEQ multiplex PCR, lists solely in-frame clones and lacks some. The sample holds approximately 21,000 clones, approximately 88% seen once. Sequencing was performed on peripheral blood, taken before any cancer treatment. The receptors originated from a male donor aged 60 or older with stage I lung adenocarcinoma.

This clone was seen a handful of times. The chain couples TRBV28 to TRBJ2-7, with 7 positions matching TRBD2. Germline values: CDR1 MDHEN, CDR2 SYDVKM. This CDR3 contains 16 residues. Trimming removed 2 bases from V and 2 bases from J; junction bases left unmatched: 9. The CDR3 spells CASSLEMGEGTYEQYF. The DNA for the CDR3 is TGTGCCAGCAGTTTAGAAATGGGGGAGGGTACCTACGAGCAGTACTTC.

The chain has TRBV29-1 and TRBJ2-1; 9 nucleotides match TRBD1. Germline V gene sequence: CDR1 SQVTM, CDR2 ANQGSEA. The J segment lost 3 bases and the V segment lost 7 bases, leaving 4 bases of the junction unmatched. The CDR3 totals 13 residues. CDR3 loop: CSADRGNYNEQFF. The CDR3 DNA follows: TGCAGCGCCGACAGGGGGAACTACAATGAGCAGTTCTTC.

The J gene is TRBJ2-1, the V gene TRBV19; 11 bases fit TRBD2. Germline CDR1 reads LNHDA; CDR2 reads SQIVND (reference sequence). The CDR3 length is 17 residues. The junction had 10 bases not matched to a gene; V was cut back by 5 bases and J by 4 bases. For the CDR3, the DNA is TGTGCCAGTAGTGCTCTATTGGGACTAGCGGTATACAATGAGCAGTTCTTC. It yields the protein CASSALLGLAVYNEQFF. Full variable domain (missing parts from reference TRBV19 and TRBJ2-1): DGGITQSPKYLFRKEGQNVTLSCEQNLNHDAMYWYRQDPGQGLRLIYYSQIVNDFQKGDIAEGYSVSREKKESFPLTVTSAQKNPTAFYLCASSALLGLAVYNEQFFGPGTRLTVL.

This chain connects TRBV19 to TRBJ1-1; the D is unclear. V lost 5 bases to trimming and J lost 1 base, with 8 bases between them. CDR1 is LNHDA, CDR2 SQIVND, per germline (reference sequence). The CDR3 spans 13 residues. The CDR3 protein is CASSPSPNTEAFF. The CDR3, as DNA: TGTGCCAGTAGTCCTTCTCCGAACACTGAAGCTTTCTTT.

V gene TRBV10-1 combines with J gene TRBJ2-3; possible D gene TRBD2, 6 bases. CDR3 length: 16 amino acids. Trimming cost V 0 bases and J 0 bases, with 10 bases left between them. From germline, CDR1 is WNHNN and CDR2 SYGVQD (reference sequence). The CDR3 protein is CASSESTGVSTDTQYF. The CDR3, as DNA: TGCGCCAGCAGTGAGTCGACGGGGGTTAGCACAGATACGCAGTATTTT.